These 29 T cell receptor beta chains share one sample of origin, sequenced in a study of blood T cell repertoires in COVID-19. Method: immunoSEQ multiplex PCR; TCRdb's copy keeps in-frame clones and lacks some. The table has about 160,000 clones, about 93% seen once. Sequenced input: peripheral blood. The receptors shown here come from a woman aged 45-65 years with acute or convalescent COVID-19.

CDR3 amino acids: CASSYSGQGTLSPIGYTF. The CDR3 region has the DNA TGTGCCAGCAGTTACTCGGGACAGGGGACCCTTAGTCCTATCGGCTACACCTTC. The rearrangement links TRBV6-2 or TRBV6-3 to TRBJ1-2; 10 bases match TRBD1. The CDR3 runs to 18 residues. The V segment lost 0 bases and the J segment 8 bases; nucleotides outside the gene matches: 15. Germline lookup yields CDR1 MNHEY and CDR2 SVGEGT.

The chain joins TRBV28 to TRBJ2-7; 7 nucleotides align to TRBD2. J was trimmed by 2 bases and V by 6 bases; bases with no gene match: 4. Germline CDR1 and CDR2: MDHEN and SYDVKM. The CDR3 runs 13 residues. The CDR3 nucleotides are TGTGCCAGCAGGAGGGACTACACCTACGAGCAGTACTTC. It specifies CASRRDYTYEQYF.

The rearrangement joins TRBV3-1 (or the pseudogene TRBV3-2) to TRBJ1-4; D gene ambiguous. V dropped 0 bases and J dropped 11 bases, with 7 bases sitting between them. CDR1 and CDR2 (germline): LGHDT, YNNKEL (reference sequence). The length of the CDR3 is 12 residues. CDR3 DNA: TGTGCCAGCAGCCAAGAAGGAGTCAAACTGTTTTTT. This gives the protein CASSQEGVKLFF.

The CDR3 DNA reads TGTGCCAGCAGCTCGGGGGACTTCCAGAGCTCCTACAATGAGCAGTTCTTC. It specifies CASSSGDFQSSYNEQFF. The chain carries TRBV5-8 and TRBJ2-1; weak D call: TRBD2 (6 bases). Germline values: CDR1 SGHTS, CDR2 YDEGEE. The ends were cut back, 3 bases at V and 0 bases at J, with 16 bases in the middle. The CDR3 is 17 amino acids.

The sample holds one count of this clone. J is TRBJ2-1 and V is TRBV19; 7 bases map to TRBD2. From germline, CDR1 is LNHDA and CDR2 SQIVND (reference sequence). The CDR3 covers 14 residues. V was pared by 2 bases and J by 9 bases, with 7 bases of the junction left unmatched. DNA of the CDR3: TGTGCCAGTAGTATACGGGGGGAAGCGGGTGAGCAGTTCTTC. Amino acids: CASSIRGEAGEQFF.

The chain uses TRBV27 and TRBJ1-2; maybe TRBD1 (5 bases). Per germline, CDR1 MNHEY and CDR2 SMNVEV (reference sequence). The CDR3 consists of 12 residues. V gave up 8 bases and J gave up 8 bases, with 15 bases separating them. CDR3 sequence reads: CASGRGKSGYTF. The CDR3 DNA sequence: TGTGCCAGCGGACGGGGGAAAAGCGGCTACACCTTC.

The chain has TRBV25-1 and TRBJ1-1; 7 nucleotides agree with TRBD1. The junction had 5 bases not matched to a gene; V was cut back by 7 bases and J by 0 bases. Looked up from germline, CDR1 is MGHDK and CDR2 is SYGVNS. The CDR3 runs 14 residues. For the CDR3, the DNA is TGTGCCAGCAAGCAAACAGGGGTGAACACTGAAGCTTTCTTT. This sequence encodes CASKQTGVNTEAFF.

DNA of the CDR3: TGTGCCAGCAGACCTACTATACAGGGATCCGGGGAGCTGTTTTTT. Translating gives CASRPTIQGSGELFF. V usage is TRBV6-4 and J usage is TRBJ2-2; a weak D match, TRBD1 (6 bases). V was pared by 6 bases and J by 6 bases, with 17 bases between. Germline V gene lookup returns CDR1 MRHNA and CDR2 SNTAGT. This CDR3 contains 15 residues.

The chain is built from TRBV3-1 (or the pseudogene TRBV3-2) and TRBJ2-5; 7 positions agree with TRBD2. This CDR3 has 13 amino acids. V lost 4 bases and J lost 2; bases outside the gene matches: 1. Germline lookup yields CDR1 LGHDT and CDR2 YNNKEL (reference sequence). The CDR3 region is CASSRGRQETQYF. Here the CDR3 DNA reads TGTGCCAGCAGCCGCGGGAGACAAGAGACCCAGTACTTC.

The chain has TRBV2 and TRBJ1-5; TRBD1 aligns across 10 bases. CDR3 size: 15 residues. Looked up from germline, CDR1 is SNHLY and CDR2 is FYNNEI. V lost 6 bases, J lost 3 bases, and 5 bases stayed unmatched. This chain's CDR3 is CASRRGQGINQPQHF. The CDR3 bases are TGTGCCAGCAGACGGGGACAGGGGATCAATCAGCCCCAGCATTTT.

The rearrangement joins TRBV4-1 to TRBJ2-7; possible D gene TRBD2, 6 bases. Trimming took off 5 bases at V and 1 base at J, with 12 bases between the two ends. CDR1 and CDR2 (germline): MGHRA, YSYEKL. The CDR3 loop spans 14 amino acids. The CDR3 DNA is TGCGCCAGCAGCGCCCGGGACTTATCCTACGAGCAGTACTTC. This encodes CASSARDLSYEQYF.

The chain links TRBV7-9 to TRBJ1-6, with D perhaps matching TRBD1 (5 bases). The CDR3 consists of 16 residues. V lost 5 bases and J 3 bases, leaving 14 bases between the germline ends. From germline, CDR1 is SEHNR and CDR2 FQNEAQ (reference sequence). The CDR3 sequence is CASSRQGSGYNSPLHF. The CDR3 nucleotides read TGTGCCAGCAGCCGTCAGGGATCAGGCTATAATTCACCCCTCCACTTT. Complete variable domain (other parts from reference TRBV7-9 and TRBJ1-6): DTGVSQNPRHKITKRGQNVTFRCDPISEHNRLYWYRQTLGQGPEFLTYFQNEAQLEKSRLLSDRFSAERPKGSFSTLEIQRTEQGDSAMYLCASSRQGSGYNSPLHFGNGTRLTVT.

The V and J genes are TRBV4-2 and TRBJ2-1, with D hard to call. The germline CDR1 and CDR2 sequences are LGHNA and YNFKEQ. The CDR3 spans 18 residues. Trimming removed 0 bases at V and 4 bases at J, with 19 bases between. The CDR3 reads CASSQEIVTPDFYNEQFF. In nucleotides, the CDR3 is TGTGCCAGCAGCCAAGAAATTGTAACACCCGATTTTTACAATGAGCAGTTCTTC.

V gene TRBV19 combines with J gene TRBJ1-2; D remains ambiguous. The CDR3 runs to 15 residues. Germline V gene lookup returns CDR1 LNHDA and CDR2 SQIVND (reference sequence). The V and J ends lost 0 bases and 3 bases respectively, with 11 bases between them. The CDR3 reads CASSIEAGSYYGYTF. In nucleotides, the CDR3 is TGTGCCAGTAGTATAGAGGCAGGTTCTTACTATGGCTACACCTTC.

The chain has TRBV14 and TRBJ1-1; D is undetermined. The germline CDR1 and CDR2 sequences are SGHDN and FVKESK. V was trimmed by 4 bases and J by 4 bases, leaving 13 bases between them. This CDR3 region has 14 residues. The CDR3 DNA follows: TGTGCCAGCAGCCCATTGGGAGTCACCACTGAAGCTTTCTTT. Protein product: CASSPLGVTTEAFF.

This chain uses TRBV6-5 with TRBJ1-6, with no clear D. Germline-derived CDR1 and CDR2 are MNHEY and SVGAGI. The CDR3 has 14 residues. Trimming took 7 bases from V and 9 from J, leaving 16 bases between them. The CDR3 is CASTGAPPRSPLHF. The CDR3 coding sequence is TGTGCCAGCACCGGAGCACCTCCTCGTTCACCCCTCCACTTT.

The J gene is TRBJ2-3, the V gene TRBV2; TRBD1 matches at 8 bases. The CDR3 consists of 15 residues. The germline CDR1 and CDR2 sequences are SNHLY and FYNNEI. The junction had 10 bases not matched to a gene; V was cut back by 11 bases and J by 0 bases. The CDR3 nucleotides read TGTGCCCGTAAGACAGGGGAGACTAGCACAGATACGCAGTATTTT. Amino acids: CARKTGETSTDTQYF.

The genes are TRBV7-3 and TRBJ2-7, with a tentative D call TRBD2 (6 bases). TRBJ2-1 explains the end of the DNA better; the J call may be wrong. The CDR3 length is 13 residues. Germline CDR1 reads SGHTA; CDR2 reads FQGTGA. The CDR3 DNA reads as TGTGCCAGCAGCTCCCCAGGCGGGGATGAGCAGTTCTTC. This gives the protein CASSSPGGDEQFF.

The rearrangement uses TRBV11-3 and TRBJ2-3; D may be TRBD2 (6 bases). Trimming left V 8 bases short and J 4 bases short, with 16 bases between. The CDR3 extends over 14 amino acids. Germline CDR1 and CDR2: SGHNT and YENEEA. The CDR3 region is CASRRDSQADTQYF. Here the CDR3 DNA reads TGTGCCAGCCGCCGGGACTCCCAGGCAGATACGCAGTATTTT. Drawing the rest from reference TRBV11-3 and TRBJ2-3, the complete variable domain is EAGVVQSPRYKIIEKKQPVAFWCNPISGHNTLYWYLQNLGQGPELLIRYENEEAVDDSQLPKDRFSAERLKGVDSTLKIQPAELGDSAVYLCASRRDSQADTQYFGPGTRLTVL.

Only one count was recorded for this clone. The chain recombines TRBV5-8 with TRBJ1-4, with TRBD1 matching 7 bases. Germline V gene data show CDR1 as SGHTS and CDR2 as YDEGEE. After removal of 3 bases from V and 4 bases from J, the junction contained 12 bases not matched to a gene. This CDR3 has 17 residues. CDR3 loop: CASSYRVGQAINEKLFF. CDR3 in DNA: TGTGCCAGCAGCTATCGAGTAGGACAGGCGATTAATGAAAAACTGTTTTTT. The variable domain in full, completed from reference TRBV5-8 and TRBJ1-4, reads EAGVTQSPTHLIKTRGQQATLRCSPISGHTSVYWYQQALGLGLQFLLWYDEGEERNRGNFPPRFSGRQFPNYSSELNVNALELEDSALYLCASSYRVGQAINEKLFFGSGTQLSVL.

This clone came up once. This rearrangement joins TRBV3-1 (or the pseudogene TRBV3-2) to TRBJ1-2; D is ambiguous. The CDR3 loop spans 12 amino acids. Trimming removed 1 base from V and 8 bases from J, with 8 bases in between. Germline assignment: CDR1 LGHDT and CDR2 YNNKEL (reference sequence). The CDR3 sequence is CASSQGTRGYTF. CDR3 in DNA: TGTGCCAGCAGCCAAGGCACACGAGGCTACACCTTC.

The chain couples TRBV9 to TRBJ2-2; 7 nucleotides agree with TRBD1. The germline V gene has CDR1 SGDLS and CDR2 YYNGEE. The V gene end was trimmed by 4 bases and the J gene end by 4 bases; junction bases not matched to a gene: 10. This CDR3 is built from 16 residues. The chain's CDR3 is CASSPDRATTTGELFF. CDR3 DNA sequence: TGTGCCAGCAGCCCCGACAGGGCAACGACCACCGGGGAGCTGTTTTTT.

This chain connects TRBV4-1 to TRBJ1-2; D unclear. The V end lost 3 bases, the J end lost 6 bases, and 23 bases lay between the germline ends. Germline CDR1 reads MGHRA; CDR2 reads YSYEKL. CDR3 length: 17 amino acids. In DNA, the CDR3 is TGCGCCAGCAGCCAGGTACAGACACCCACGGCAGGCGATGGCTACACCTTC. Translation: CASSQVQTPTAGDGYTF.

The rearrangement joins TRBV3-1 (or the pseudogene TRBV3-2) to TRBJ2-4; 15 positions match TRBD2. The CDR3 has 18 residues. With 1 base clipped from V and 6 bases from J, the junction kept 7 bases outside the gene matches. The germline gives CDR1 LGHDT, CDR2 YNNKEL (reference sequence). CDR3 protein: CASSQGRGLAGGINIQYF. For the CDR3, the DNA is TGTGCCAGCAGCCAAGGTAGAGGACTAGCGGGGGGGATAAACATTCAGTACTTC.

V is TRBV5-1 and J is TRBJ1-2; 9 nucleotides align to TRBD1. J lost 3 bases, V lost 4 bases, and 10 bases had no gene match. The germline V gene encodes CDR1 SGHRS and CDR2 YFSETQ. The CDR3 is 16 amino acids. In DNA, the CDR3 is TGCGCCAGCAGCCGCTCGGGACAGGGCGAGGACTATGGCTACACCTTC. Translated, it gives CASSRSGQGEDYGYTF.

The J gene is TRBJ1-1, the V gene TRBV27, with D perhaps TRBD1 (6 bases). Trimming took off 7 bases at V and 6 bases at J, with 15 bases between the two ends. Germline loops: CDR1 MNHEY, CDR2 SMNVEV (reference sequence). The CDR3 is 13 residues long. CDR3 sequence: CASTLQGPPEAFF. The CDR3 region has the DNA TGTGCCAGCACACTACAGGGCCCCCCTGAAGCTTTCTTT.

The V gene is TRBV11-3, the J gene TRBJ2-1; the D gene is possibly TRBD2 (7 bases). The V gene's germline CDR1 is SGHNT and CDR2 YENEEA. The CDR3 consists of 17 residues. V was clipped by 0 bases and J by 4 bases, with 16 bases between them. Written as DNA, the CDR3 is TGTGCCAGCAGCTTAGAGTCTTTGAGGGGGGGTTACAATGAGCAGTTCTTC. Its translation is CASSLESLRGGYNEQFF.

CDR3 in amino acids: CASSRTGEQPQHF. The CDR3 DNA sequence: TGTGCCAGTAGTAGGACAGGGGAGCAGCCCCAGCATTTT. The chain recombines TRBV19 with TRBJ1-5; 9 bases line up with TRBD1. V lost 4 bases and J lost 7; bases outside the gene matches: 2. Germline CDR1 LNHDA, CDR2 SQIVND (reference sequence). The CDR3 is 13 amino acids.

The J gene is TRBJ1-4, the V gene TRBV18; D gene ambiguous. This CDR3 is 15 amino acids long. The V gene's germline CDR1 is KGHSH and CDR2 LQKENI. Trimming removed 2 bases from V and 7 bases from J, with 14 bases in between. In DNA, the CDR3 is TGTGCCAGCTCACCAGGTTACGGGGAAGGTGAAAAACTGTTTTTT. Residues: CASSPGYGEGEKLFF.